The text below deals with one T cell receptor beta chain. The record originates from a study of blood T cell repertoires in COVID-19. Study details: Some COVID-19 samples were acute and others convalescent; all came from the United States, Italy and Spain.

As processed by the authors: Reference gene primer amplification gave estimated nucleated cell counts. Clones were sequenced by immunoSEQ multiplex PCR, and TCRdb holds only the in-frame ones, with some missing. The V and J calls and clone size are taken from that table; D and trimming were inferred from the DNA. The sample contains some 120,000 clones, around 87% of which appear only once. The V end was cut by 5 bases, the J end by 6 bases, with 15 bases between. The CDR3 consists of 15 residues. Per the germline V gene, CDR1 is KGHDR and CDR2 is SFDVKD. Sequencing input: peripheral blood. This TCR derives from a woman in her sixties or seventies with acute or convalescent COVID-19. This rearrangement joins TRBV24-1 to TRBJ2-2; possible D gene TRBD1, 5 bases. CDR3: CATSGGHRASGELFF. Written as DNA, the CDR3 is TGTGCCACCAGTGGCGGACATCGCGCGTCCGGGGAGCTGTTTTTT.